These 15 T cell receptor beta chains were all obtained from the same sample, sequenced in a study of blood T cell repertoires in COVID-19. Generated by immunoSEQ multiplex PCR, the TCRdb table keeps only in-frame clones and is missing some. The sample yields about 80,000 clones, about four fifths seen once. The sample comprised peripheral blood. All receptors come from a human donor in a cohort sampled during active COVID-19.

V is TRBV11-3 and J is TRBJ2-3, with D hard to call. This CDR3 is built from 11 residues. Germline V gene lookup returns CDR1 SGHNT and CDR2 YENEEA. The germline V and J ends were trimmed by 3 bases and 14 bases, with 12 bases remaining between them. The CDR3 region is CASSFRQATYF. The CDR3 DNA sequence: TGTGCCAGCAGCTTTAGGCAGGCCACGTATTTT.

The chain links TRBV19 to TRBJ2-7; TRBD1 matches at 10 bases. CDR1 and CDR2 from the germline V gene are LNHDA and SQIVND (reference sequence). V was clipped by 5 bases and J by 2 bases; unmatched bases: 3. The CDR3 has 14 amino acids. The CDR3 loop is CASSRQGAAYEQYF. The DNA of the CDR3 is TGTGCCAGTAGTCGACAGGGGGCGGCCTACGAGCAGTACTTC.

The chain joins TRBV30 to TRBJ1-1; 8 bases match TRBD1. After removal of 0 bases from V and 8 bases from J, the junction contained 2 bases not matched to a gene. The CDR3 loop spans 12 amino acids. Germline V gene sequence: CDR1 GTSNPN, CDR2 SVGIG (reference sequence). The CDR3 loop reads CAWSVQGGEAFF. CDR3 DNA: TGTGCCTGGAGTGTACAGGGGGGAGAAGCTTTCTTT. Supplemented by reference TRBV30 and TRBJ1-1, the full variable domain reads SQTIHQWPATLVQPVGSPLSLECTVEGTSNPNLYWYRQAAGRGLQLLFYSVGIGQISSEVPQNLSASRPQDRQFILSSKKLLLSDSGFYLCAWSVQGGEAFFGQGTRLTVV.

V usage is TRBV10-3 and J usage is TRBJ2-4; 11 bases map to TRBD2. The CDR3 loop spans 16 amino acids. Looked up from germline, CDR1 is ENHRY and CDR2 is SYGVKD. V lost 2 bases and J lost 5; bases outside the gene matches: 5. The CDR3 sequence is CAISEGLAGGENIQYF. The CDR3 DNA follows: TGTGCCATCAGTGAGGGGCTAGCGGGGGGAGAAAACATTCAGTACTTC.

This rearrangement joins TRBV3-1 (or the pseudogene TRBV3-2) to TRBJ2-7; 11 bases agree with TRBD1. V shed 4 bases and J 2 bases; nucleotides not matched to a gene: 4. Germline V CDR1 and CDR2: LGHDT, YNNKEL (reference sequence). The CDR3 contains 15 residues. In DNA, the CDR3 is TGTGCCAGCAGCCTCGGGACAGGGGGGGCCTACGAGCAGTACTTC. It encodes CASSLGTGGAYEQYF.

The rearrangement uses TRBV2 and TRBJ1-2; maybe TRBD1 (6 bases). CDR3 size: 13 residues. The V end was cut by 3 bases, the J end by 8 bases, with 13 bases between. CDR1 and CDR2 from the germline V gene are SNHLY and FYNNEI. The CDR3 here is CASSEGRTDGYTF. The CDR3 region has the DNA TGTGCCAGCAGTGAGGGAAGGACAGACGGCTACACCTTC.

Only a few counts were recorded for this clone. This chain joins TRBV5-4 and TRBJ2-7, with 8 bases fitting TRBD2. CDR1 SGHNT and CDR2 YYREEE come from the germline V gene (reference sequence). V was pared by 2 bases and J by 4 bases, with 5 bases of the junction left unmatched. The CDR3 runs 14 residues. The CDR3 here is CASSFGGGPYEQYF. The CDR3 DNA reads TGTGCCAGCAGCTTCGGGGGGGGCCCATACGAGCAGTACTTC.

A single count supports this clone. The chain has TRBV19 and TRBJ2-5; 7 nucleotides match TRBD2. CDR3 length: 14 amino acids. Germline V CDR1 and CDR2: LNHDA, SQIVND (reference sequence). V lost 3 bases, J lost 2 bases, and 3 bases stayed unmatched. The CDR3: CASSIGGKQETQYF. CDR3 nucleotide sequence: TGTGCCAGTAGTATCGGGGGGAAGCAAGAGACCCAGTACTTC.

This chain joins TRBV7-9 and TRBJ2-7; 9 nucleotides agree with TRBD1. Germline V lookup: CDR1 SEHNR, CDR2 FQNEAQ (reference sequence). The length of the CDR3 is 14 residues. Germline trimming cut 2 bases from V and 4 bases from J; bases unmatched to any gene: 3. The CDR3 loop is CASSLRTGAYEQYF. CDR3 bases: TGTGCCAGCAGCTTAAGGACAGGGGCGTACGAGCAGTACTTC.

V is TRBV30 and J is TRBJ2-1; D remains unclear. The CDR3 is 13 residues long. Germline CDR1 is GTSNPN and CDR2 is SVGIG (reference sequence). Between the trimmed V and J ends, which lost 0 bases and 2 bases, there was a span of 5 bases. The CDR3 DNA reads TGTGCCTGGAGTGTGTCAGCCTACAATGAGCAGTTCTTC. Residues: CAWSVSAYNEQFF.

The V call is TRBV12-1, the J call TRBJ2-1; the table's D call of TRBD1 was not tested on the DNA. TRBV12-1 has pseudogene status. The CDR3 extends over 14 amino acids. The CDR3 protein is CASSALTRTGEQFF. DNA for the CDR3: TGTGCCAGCAGCGCCCTTACACGTACAGGTGAGCAGTTCTTC.

This chain joins TRBV28 and TRBJ1-2; a possible D gene is TRBD1 (6 bases). Germline CDR1 and CDR2: MDHEN and SYDVKM. Trimming pared 6 bases from V and 8 bases from J, leaving 19 bases between. This CDR3 spans 14 amino acids. The chain's CDR3 is CASRGRGTGWGYTF. The CDR3 DNA sequence: TGTGCCAGCAGGGGCAGGGGCACCGGGTGGGGCTACACCTTC.

In this sample, this clone turned up a few times. The chain links TRBV7-8 to TRBJ1-1; D uncertain. CDR3 length: 14 residues. Trimming stripped 4 bases from V and 6 bases from J, with 15 bases between. Germline values: CDR1 SGHVS, CDR2 FQNEAQ. The CDR3 region has the DNA TGTGCCAGCAGCTCAGGCCCCTCAGTCCCTGAAGCTTTCTTT. Amino acid sequence: CASSSGPSVPEAFF. Filled out from reference TRBV7-8 and TRBJ1-1, the complete variable domain reads GAGVSQSPRYKVAKRGQDVALRCDPISGHVSLFWYQQALGQGPEFLTYFQNEAQLDKSGLPSDRFFAERPEGSVSTLKIQRTQQEDSAVYLCASSSGPSVPEAFFGQGTRLTVV.

This chain uses TRBV18 with TRBJ2-7; D is unclear. The germline CDR1 and CDR2 sequences are KGHSH and LQKENI. Trimming pared 6 bases from V and 2 bases from J, leaving 14 bases between. The CDR3 length is 14 residues. CDR3 DNA: TGTGCCAGCTCCTCTGGTCCAACGGCCTACGAGCAGTACTTC. The encoded protein is CASSSGPTAYEQYF.

The genes are TRBV19 and TRBJ1-1; D perhaps matches TRBD1 (6 bases). V lost 3 bases to trimming and J lost 1 base, with 12 bases between them. This CDR3 is built from 15 residues. CDR1 and CDR2 (germline): LNHDA, SQIVND (reference sequence). CDR3 region: CASSIQGSQNTEAFF. The CDR3, as DNA: TGTGCCAGTAGTATTCAGGGGAGCCAGAACACTGAAGCTTTCTTT.